This T cell receptor beta chain was captured in a study of blood T cell repertoires in COVID-19. The CDR3 consists of 18 residues. The junction had 14 bases not matched to a gene; V was cut back by 4 bases and J by 1 base. Germline CDR1 reads SNHLY; CDR2 reads FYNNEI. The data were produced by immunoSEQ multiplex PCR, yet TCRdb's version contains in-frame clones alone and is incomplete. The data contain 250,000 to 350,000 clones, around 92% of them seen just once; the ten biggest clones take up roughly 2.8%. The clonotype comes from a woman between 50 and 59 years old who had been exposed to COVID-19. The sequencing input was PBMCs or T cells enriched from blood (not recorded which). The chain employs TRBV2 and TRBJ2-7; the match to TRBD2 covers 9 bases. CDR3 sequence: CASSVREYSGGHSYEQYF. DNA of the CDR3: TGTGCCAGCAGTGTAAGGGAGTATAGCGGGGGACATTCCTACGAGCAGTACTTC.